Given below is one T cell receptor beta chain in context. Its matching antigen is unknown. Germline CDR1 and CDR2: MDHEN and SYDVKM. The CDR3 sequence is 14 residues long. The V and J ends lost 4 bases and 10 bases, in that order; junction bases with no gene match: 7. Treatment described: 10-day PBMC culture with coronavirus spike peptide pools or control peptides (ViraFEST assay). Antigen-specific T cells were expanded with peptide pools by ViraFEST, and TCRs were then sequenced. The data originate from a study of vaccination and CD4 T cells after COVID-19. Study background: Participants received two doses of either BNT162b2 or mRNA-1273 vaccine.

At the Johns Hopkins FTIC core, DNA taken from cultured CD4+ T cells was sequenced by way of the Oncomine TCR Beta short-read assay. A single record per CDR3 protein comes from TCRdb applying MiXCR to the PCR reads. The sample holds more than 13,000 distinct CDR3 sequences; 55% are singletons and the top ten take about 8.1%. The chain has TRBV28 and TRBJ1-6, with 7 bases aligning to TRBD1. Source: CD4+ T cells from blood, cultured in vitro, taken before SARS-CoV-2 vaccination. The receptor's source is a human donor who had recovered from COVID-19. CDR3 region: CASSSWQGESPLHF. The DNA for the CDR3 is TGTGCCAGCAGTTCCTGGCAGGGGGAATCACCCCTCCACTTT. The full variable domain, completed using reference TRBV28 and TRBJ1-6, is DVKVTQSSRYLVKRTGEKVFLECVQDMDHENMFWYRQDPGLGLRLIYFSYDVKMKEKGDIPEGYSVSREKKERFSLILESASTNQTSMYLCASSSWQGESPLHFGNGTRLTVT.